This TCR beta chain comes out of a study of beta chain features in type 1 diabetes. General study points: Because the template was cDNA, high-expressing cells might be over-represented. TCRB CDR3s were moderately but significantly shorter in Type 1 diabetes patients in all four CD4+ subsets.

Concerning this clone: The antigen is unknown.

The entirety of the isolated RNA underwent reverse transcription, so expressed TCRB transcripts were sequenced. Here immunoSEQ multiplex PCR was the method, and the copy in TCRdb shows in-frame clones only, minus some. This table holds 900,000 or so clones, roughly 17% found once. The CDR3 covers 10 residues. Germline CDR1 and CDR2: DFQATT and SNEGSKA (reference sequence). Trimming cost V 8 bases and J 9 bases, with 14 bases left between them. The TCR was taken from a young woman in good health. The chain uses TRBV20-1 and TRBJ2-7, with D perhaps matching TRBD1 or TRBD2 (5 bases each). Sequenced sample: naive CD4+ T cells from blood. CDR3 loop: CSFSRGGQYF. The CDR3 DNA follows: TGCAGTTTTTCACGGGGCGGGCAGTACTTC.